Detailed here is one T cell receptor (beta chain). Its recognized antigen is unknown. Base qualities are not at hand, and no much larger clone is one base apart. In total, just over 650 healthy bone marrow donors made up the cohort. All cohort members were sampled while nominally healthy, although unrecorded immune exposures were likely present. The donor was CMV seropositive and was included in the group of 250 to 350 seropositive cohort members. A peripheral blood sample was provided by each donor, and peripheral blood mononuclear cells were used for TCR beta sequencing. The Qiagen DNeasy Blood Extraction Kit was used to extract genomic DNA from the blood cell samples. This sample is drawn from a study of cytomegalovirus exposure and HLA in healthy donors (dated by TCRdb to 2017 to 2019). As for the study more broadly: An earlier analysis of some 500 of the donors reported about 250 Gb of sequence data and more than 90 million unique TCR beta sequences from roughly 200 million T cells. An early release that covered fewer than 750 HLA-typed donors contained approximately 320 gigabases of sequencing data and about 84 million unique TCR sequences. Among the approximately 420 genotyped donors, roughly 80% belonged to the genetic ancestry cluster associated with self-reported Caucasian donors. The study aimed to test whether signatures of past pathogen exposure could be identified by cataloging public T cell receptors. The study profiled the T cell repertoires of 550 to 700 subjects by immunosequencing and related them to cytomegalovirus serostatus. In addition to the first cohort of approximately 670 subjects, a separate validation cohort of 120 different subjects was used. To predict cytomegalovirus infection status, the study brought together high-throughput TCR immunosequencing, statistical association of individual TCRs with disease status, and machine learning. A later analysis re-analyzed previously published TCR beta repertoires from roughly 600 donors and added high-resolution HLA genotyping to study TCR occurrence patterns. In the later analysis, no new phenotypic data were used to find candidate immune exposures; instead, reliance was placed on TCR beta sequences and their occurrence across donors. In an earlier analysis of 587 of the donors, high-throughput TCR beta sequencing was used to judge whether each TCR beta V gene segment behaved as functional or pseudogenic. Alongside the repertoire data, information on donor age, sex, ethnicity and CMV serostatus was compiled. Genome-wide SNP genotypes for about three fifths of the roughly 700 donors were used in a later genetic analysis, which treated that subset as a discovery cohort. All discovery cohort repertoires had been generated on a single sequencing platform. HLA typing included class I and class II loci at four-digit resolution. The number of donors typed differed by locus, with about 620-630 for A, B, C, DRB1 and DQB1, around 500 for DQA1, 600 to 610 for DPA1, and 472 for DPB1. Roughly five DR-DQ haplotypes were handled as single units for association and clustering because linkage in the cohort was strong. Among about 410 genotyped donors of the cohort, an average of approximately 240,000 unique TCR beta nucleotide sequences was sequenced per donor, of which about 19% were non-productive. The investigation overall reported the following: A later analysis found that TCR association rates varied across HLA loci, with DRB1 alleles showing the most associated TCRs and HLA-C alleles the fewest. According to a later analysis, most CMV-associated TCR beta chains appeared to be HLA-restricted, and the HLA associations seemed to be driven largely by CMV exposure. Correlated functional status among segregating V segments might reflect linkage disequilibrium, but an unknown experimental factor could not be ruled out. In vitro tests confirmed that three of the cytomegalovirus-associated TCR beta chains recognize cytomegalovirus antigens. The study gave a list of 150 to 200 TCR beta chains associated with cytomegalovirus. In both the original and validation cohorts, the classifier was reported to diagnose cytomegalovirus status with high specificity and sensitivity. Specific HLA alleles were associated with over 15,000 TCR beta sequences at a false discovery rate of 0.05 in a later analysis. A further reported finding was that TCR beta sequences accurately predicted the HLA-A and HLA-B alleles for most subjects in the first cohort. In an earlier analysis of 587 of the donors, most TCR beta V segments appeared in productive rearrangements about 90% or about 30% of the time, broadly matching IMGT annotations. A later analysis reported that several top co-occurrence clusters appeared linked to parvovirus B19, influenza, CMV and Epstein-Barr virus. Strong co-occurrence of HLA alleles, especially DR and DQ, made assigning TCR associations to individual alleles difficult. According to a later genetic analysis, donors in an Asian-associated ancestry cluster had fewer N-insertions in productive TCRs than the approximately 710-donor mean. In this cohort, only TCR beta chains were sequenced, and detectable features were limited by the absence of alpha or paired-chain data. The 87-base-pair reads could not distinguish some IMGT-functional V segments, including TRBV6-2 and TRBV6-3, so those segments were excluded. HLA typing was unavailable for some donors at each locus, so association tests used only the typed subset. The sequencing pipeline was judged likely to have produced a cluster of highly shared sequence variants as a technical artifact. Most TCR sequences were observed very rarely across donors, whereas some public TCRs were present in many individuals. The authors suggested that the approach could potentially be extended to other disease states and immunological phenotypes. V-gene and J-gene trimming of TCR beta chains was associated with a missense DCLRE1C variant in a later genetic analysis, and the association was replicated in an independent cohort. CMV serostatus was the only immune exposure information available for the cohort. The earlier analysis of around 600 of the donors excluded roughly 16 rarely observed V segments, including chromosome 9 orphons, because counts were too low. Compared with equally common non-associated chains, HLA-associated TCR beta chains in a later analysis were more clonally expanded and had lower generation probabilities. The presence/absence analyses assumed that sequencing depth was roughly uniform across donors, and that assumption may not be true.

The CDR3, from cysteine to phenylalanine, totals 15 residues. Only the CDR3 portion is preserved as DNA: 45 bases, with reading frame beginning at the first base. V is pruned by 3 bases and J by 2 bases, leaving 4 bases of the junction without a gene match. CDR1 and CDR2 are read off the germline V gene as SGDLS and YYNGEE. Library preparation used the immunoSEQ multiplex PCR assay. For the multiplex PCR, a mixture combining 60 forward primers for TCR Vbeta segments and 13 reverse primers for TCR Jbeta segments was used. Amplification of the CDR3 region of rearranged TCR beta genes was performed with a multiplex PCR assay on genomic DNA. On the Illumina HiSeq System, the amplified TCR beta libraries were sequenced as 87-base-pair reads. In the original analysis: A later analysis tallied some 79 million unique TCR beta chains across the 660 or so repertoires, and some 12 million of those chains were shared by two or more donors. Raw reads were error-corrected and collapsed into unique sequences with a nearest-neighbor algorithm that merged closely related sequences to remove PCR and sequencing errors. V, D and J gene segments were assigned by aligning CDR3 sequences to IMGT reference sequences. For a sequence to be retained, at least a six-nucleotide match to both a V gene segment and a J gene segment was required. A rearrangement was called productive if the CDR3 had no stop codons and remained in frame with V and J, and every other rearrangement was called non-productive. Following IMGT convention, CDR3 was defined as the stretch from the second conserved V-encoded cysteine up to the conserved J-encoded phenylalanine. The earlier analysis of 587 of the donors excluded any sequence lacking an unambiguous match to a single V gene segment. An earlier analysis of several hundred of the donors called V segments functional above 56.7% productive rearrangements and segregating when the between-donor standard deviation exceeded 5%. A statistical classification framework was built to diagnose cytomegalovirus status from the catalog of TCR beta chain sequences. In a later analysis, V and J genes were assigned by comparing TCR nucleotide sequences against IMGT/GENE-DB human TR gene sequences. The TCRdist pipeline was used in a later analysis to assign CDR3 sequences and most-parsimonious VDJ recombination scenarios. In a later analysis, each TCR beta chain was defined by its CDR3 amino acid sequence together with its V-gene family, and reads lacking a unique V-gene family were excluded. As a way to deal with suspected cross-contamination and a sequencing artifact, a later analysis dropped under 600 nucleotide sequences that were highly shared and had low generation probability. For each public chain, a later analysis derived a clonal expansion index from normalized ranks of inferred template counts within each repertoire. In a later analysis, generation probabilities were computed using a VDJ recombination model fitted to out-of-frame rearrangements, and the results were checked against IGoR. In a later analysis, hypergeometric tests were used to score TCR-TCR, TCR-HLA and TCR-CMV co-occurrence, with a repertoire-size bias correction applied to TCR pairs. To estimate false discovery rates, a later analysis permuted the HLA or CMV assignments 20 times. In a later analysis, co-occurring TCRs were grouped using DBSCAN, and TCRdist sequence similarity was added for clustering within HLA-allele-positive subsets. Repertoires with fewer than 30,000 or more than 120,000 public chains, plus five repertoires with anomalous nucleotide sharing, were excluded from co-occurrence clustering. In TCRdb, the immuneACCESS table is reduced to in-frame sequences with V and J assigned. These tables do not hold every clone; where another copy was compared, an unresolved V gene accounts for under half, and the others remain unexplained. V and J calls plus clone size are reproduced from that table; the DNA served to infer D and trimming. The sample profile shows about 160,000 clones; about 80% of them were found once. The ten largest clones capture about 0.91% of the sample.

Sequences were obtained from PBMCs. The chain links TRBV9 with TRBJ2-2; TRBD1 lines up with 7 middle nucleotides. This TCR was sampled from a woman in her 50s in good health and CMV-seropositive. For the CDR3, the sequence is CASSETGRNTGELFF. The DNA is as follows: TGTGCCAGCAGCGAGACAGGGAGAAACACCGGGGAGCTGTTTTTT.